This T cell receptor beta chain emerged from a study of shared clonotypes between healthy human individuals. The DNA input per sorted-subset replicate PCR was 200 to 250 ng, corresponding to tens of thousands of T cell genomes. Under the authors' procedure: Filtering differed, since immunoSEQ gave only junction sequences and no quality scores. The repertoire was sequenced with immunoSEQ multiplex PCR; TCRdb's copy has only in-frame clones and lacks some. That table supplies the V and J calls and clone size; D and trimming were determined from the DNA. The profile shows 600,000 to 750,000 clones, about two thirds of them singletons. J lost 3 bases, V lost 2 bases, and 7 bases had no gene match. The CDR3 is made up of 18 amino acids. Looked up from germline, CDR1 is MNHEY and CDR2 is SMNVEV (reference sequence).

Sequencing was done on a sample of memory CD4+ T cells sorted from blood. Subset in this sample: CD45RA-negative fraction. The sequence came from a woman aged 25-40 years in good health. The chain uses TRBV27 and TRBJ2-2; 12 positions agree with TRBD2. Written as DNA, the CDR3 is TGTGCCAGCAGTTTAACCCCCGGACTAGCGGGATACACCGGGGAGCTGTTTTTT. Amino acids: CASSLTPGLAGYTGELFF.